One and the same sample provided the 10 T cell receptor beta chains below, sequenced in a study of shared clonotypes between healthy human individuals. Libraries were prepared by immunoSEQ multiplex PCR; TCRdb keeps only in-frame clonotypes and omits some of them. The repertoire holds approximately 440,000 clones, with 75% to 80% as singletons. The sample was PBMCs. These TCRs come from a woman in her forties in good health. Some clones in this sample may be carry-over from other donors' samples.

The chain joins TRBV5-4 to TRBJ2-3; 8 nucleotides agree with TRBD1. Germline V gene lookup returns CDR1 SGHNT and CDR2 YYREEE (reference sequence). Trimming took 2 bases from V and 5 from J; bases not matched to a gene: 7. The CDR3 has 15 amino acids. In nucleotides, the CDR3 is TGTGCCAGCAGCTTCGTGACAGGGACAGGAGATACGCAGTATTTT. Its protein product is CASSFVTGTGDTQYF. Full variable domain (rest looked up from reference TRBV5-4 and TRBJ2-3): ETGVTQSPTHLIKTRGQQVTLRCSSQSGHNTVSWYQQALGQGPQFIFQYYREEENGRGNFPPRFSGLQFPNYSSELNVNALELDDSALYLCASSFVTGTGDTQYFGPGTRLTVL.

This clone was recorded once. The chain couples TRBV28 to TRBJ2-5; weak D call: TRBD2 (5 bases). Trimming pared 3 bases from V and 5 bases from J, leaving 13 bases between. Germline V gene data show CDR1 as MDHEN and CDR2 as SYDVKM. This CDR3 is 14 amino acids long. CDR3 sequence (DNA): TGTGCCAGCAGTTTGAGTGGGCCGGGGGAGACCCAGTACTTC. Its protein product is CASSLSGPGETQYF.

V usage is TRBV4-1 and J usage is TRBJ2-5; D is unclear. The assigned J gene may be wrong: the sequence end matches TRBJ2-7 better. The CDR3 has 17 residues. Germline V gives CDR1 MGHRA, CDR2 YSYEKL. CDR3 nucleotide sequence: TGCGCCAGCAGCCAAGGCTACTCATTGCTGTTTTCCTACGAGCAGTACTTC. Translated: CASSQGYSLLFSYEQYF.

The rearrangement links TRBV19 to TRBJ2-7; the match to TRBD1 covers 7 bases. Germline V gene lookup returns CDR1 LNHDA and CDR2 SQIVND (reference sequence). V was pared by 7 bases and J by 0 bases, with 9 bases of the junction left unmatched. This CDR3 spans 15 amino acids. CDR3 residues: CASTHPGQSSYEQYF. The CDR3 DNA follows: TGTGCCAGTACCCACCCGGGACAGAGCTCCTACGAGCAGTACTTC.

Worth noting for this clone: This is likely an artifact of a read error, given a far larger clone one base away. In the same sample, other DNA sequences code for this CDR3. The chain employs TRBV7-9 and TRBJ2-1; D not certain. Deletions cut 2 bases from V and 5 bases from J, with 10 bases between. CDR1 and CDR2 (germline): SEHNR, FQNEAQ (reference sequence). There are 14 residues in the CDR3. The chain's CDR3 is CASSLLTGNNEQFF. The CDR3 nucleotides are TGTGCCAGCAGCTTATTGACGGGTAACAATGAGCAGTTCTTC.

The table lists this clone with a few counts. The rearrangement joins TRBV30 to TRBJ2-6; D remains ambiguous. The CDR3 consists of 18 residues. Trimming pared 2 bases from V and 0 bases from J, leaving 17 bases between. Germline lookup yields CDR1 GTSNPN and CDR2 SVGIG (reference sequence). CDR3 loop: CAWSRFGLHHSGANVLTF. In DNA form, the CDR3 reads TGTGCCTGGAGTCGATTCGGGTTACATCACTCTGGGGCCAACGTCCTGACTTTC.

The CDR3: CASSRDGQETQYF. Written as DNA, the CDR3 is TGTGCCAGCAGTCGGGACGGTCAAGAGACCCAGTACTTC. V and J are TRBV6-5 and TRBJ2-5; D is tentatively TRBD1 or TRBD2 (5 bases each). Germline V gene lookup returns CDR1 MNHEY and CDR2 SVGAGI. The CDR3 covers 13 residues. Trimming took 5 bases from V and 2 from J, leaving 9 bases between them.

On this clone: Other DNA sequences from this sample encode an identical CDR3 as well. The CDR3 DNA is TGCGCCAGCAGCTTGGTAGGTGGGAGCAACACCGGGGAGCTGTTTTTT. Its protein product is CASSLVGGSNTGELFF. V usage is TRBV5-1 and J usage is TRBJ2-2; possibly TRBD2 for D (5 bases). V lost 0 bases, J lost 2 bases, and 11 bases lay in between. Germline V gene data show CDR1 as SGHRS and CDR2 as YFSETQ. This CDR3 region has 16 residues.

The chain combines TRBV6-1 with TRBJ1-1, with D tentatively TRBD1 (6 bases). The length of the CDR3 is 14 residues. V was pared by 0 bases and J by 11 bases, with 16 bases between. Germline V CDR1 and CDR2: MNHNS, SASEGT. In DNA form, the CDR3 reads TGTGCCAGCAGTGAAGCTGTGGACAGCCAGGGGGCTTTCTTT. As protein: CASSEAVDSQGAFF.

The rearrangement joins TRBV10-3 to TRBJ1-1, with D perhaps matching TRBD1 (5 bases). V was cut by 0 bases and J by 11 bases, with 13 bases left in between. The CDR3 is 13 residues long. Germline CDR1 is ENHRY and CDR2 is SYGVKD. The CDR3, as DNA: TGTGCCATCAGTGAGTCGTTGCAGGGTTTGGCTTTCTTT. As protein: CAISESLQGLAFF.